These 26 T cell receptor beta chains were all obtained from the same sample, sequenced in a study of cytomegalovirus exposure and HLA in healthy donors. The PCR ran on 60 Vbeta and 13 Jbeta primers. Repertoires were generated with immunoSEQ multiplex PCR, while TCRdb's copy carries only in-frame clones and drops some. The sample yields 150,000 to 200,000 clones, 75% seen once. Sequenced: PBMCs. Source of these receptors: a male donor in good health and CMV-seronegative.

The V and J genes are TRBV25-1 and TRBJ2-3; 11 bases agree with TRBD1. After removal of 6 bases from V and 8 bases from J, the junction contained 10 bases not matched to a gene. The CDR3 length is 15 residues. Germline CDR1 and CDR2: MGHDK and SYGVNS. Here the CDR3 reads CASSPGGTGGGTQYF. In DNA, the CDR3 is TGTGCCAGCAGCCCAGGGGGGACAGGGGGGGGTACGCAGTATTTT.

This clone occurred a few times. V gene TRBV6-6 combines with J gene TRBJ2-3; D is unresolved. With 7 bases removed from V and 0 bases from J, the gap between germline ends came to 11 bases. Germline CDR1 is MNHNY and CDR2 is SVGAGI (reference sequence). The CDR3 totals 14 residues. Written as DNA, the CDR3 is TGTGCCAGCAAGAGCCTAGGAAGCACAGATACGCAGTATTTT. This translates into CASKSLGSTDTQYF.

The V call is TRBV9, the J call TRBJ2-3, with 13 bases matching TRBD2. Losses at the gene ends were 3 bases for V and 5 bases for J; bases not matched to a gene: 6. The length of the CDR3 is 16 residues. The V gene's germline CDR1 is SGDLS and CDR2 YYNGEE. CDR3 bases: TGTGCCAGCAGCGCTAGACTAGCGGGGGGCGAAGATACGCAGTATTTT. Translating it yields CASSARLAGGEDTQYF. Supplemented by reference TRBV9 and TRBJ2-3, the full variable domain reads DSGVTQTPKHLITATGQRVTLRCSPRSGDLSVYWYQQSLDQGLQFLIQYYNGEERAKGNILERFSAQQFPDLHSELNLSSLELGDSALYFCASSARLAGGEDTQYFGPGTRLTVL.

The chain links TRBV7-9 to TRBJ2-1, with a tentative D call TRBD1 (7 bases). CDR3 length: 15 amino acids. The germline V and J ends were trimmed by 5 bases and 4 bases, with 15 bases remaining between them. Germline lookup yields CDR1 SEHNR and CDR2 FQNEAQ (reference sequence). The CDR3: CASSPPGGFYNEQFF. For the CDR3, the DNA is TGTGCCAGCAGCCCTCCAGGGGGGTTTTACAATGAGCAGTTCTTC.

The CDR3 is CASSSPPGTSDNEQFF. Here the CDR3 DNA reads TGTGCCAGCAGCTCACCCCCCGGGACTAGCGACAATGAGCAGTTCTTC. This chain joins TRBV5-4 and TRBJ2-1, with TRBD2 identical over 10 bases. The CDR3 spans 16 residues. Germline V lookup: CDR1 SGHNT, CDR2 YYREEE (reference sequence). V lost 3 bases and J lost 5; bases outside the gene matches: 8.

The chain couples TRBV5-8 to TRBJ2-7; D unclear. The V end was cut by 4 bases, the J end by 4 bases, with 15 bases between. The CDR3 is 14 amino acids. Looked up from germline, CDR1 is SGHTS and CDR2 is YDEGEE. The CDR3 region is CASSQLFGAYEQYF. As DNA, the CDR3 is TGTGCCAGCAGCCAACTATTCGGAGCGTACGAGCAGTACTTC.

The chain has TRBV6-1 and TRBJ2-5; TRBD1 agrees at 7 bases. The last part of the DNA fits TRBJ2-7 better; the J call may be wrong. Germline CDR1 MNHNS, CDR2 SASEGT. The CDR3 covers 13 residues. CDR3 DNA: TGTGCCAGCAGCGGGACAGTTTCCTACGAGCAGTACTTC. Its translation: CASSGTVSYEQYF.

V and J are TRBV2 and TRBJ2-3; no definite D call. Trimming left V 5 bases short and J 1 base short, with 13 bases between. CDR1 and CDR2 from the germline V gene are SNHLY and FYNNEI. The CDR3 length is 15 residues. CDR3 loop: CASSRSSTGTDTQYF. The DNA for the CDR3 is TGTGCCAGCAGTAGGTCCTCGACTGGCACAGATACGCAGTATTTT.

In regard to this clone: Other nucleotide sequences from this sample produce the same CDR3. The V and J genes are TRBV6-5 and TRBJ1-1, with 9 bases that match TRBD1. The CDR3 is made up of 13 amino acids. Germline V CDR1 and CDR2: MNHEY, SVGAGI. With 8 bases clipped from V and 4 bases from J, the junction kept 5 bases outside the gene matches. Here the CDR3 reads CASRATGGTEAFF. The CDR3 DNA follows: TGTGCCAGCCGGGCGACAGGGGGCACTGAAGCTTTCTTT.

The V call is TRBV6-1, the J call TRBJ1-2, with 8 bases matching TRBD1. The CDR3 is 13 residues long. After removal of 5 bases from V and 8 bases from J, the junction contained 7 bases not matched to a gene. Germline loops: CDR1 MNHNS, CDR2 SASEGT. CDR3 sequence reads: CASSTRTGYGYTF. For the CDR3, the DNA is TGTGCCAGCAGTACCCGGACAGGGTACGGCTACACCTTC.

The chain couples TRBV9 to TRBJ2-5; D possibly corresponds to TRBD2 (5 bases). Trimming took off 2 bases at V and 7 bases at J, with 12 bases between the two ends. Germline CDR1 is SGDLS and CDR2 is YYNGEE. CDR3 length equals 13 residues. The CDR3 nucleotides are TGTGCCAGCAGCGTCGAGAGGGCCGGGACCCAGTACTTC. This codes for CASSVERAGTQYF.

This clone was detected a few times. The gene calls are TRBV7-9 and TRBJ2-5, with D maybe TRBD2 (6 bases). V gave up 1 base and J gave up 5 bases, with 17 bases separating them. The CDR3 consists of 16 residues. In germline, CDR1 is SEHNR, CDR2 FQNEAQ (reference sequence). The CDR3 DNA follows: TGTGCCAGCAGCTTAGGGGAGGTAGTTCAGAGGGAGACCCAGTACTTC. Its protein is CASSLGEVVQRETQYF.

The CDR3 reads CASSAPGLTANEKLFF. In DNA form, the CDR3 reads TGTGCCAGCAGCGCTCCGGGACTTACTGCCAATGAAAAACTGTTTTTT. This sequence joins TRBV5-5 and TRBJ1-4; D is perhaps TRBD1 (5 bases). CDR3 length: 16 residues. CDR1 is SGHKS, CDR2 YYEKEE, per germline (reference sequence). Trimming pared 4 bases from V and 5 bases from J, leaving 18 bases between.

This rearrangement joins TRBV4-2 to TRBJ2-5; TRBD2 might be the D (7 bases). Trimming left V 0 bases short and J 2 bases short, with 10 bases between. Germline V gene lookup returns CDR1 LGHNA and CDR2 YNFKEQ. The CDR3 runs 15 residues. The CDR3 loop reads CASSQDKGGQETQYF. In DNA, the CDR3 is TGTGCCAGCAGCCAAGATAAGGGGGGGCAAGAGACCCAGTACTTC.

The CDR3 here is CAWAAFSGSYEQYF. CDR3 sequence (DNA): TGTGCCTGGGCAGCCTTTAGCGGGAGCTACGAGCAGTACTTC. V and J are TRBV30 and TRBJ2-7; 9 bases align to TRBD2. This CDR3 is 14 amino acids long. Trimming took 5 bases from V and 3 from J; bases not matched to a gene: 8. Germline V gene sequence: CDR1 GTSNPN, CDR2 SVGIG (reference sequence).

J is TRBJ2-5 and V is TRBV19; D is possibly TRBD2 (6 bases). Trimming stripped 7 bases from V and 5 bases from J, with 20 bases between. The CDR3 consists of 15 residues. Germline CDR1 reads LNHDA; CDR2 reads SQIVND (reference sequence). The CDR3 here is CASKVLGGVEETQYF. CDR3 DNA sequence: TGTGCCAGTAAGGTCCTTGGCGGGGTGGAGGAGACCCAGTACTTC.

The sample holds one count of this clone. The CDR3 nucleotides read TGCGCCAGCAGCCCGGGGTCCGGGACAGCTAATGAAAAACTGTTTTTT. Protein: CASSPGSGTANEKLFF. The rearrangement uses TRBV5-1 and TRBJ1-4, with 7 nucleotides matching TRBD1. The V gene end was trimmed by 4 bases and the J gene end by 3 bases; junction bases not matched to a gene: 9. The CDR3 runs to 16 residues. Germline-derived CDR1 and CDR2 are SGHRS and YFSETQ.

The rearrangement links TRBV2 to TRBJ2-7; D is undetermined. Germline CDR1 reads SNHLY; CDR2 reads FYNNEI. This CDR3 has 13 amino acids. The ends were cut back, 3 bases at V and 2 bases at J, with 8 bases in the middle. CDR3 sequence (DNA): TGTGCCAGCAGTGACTCCCCAGCCTACGAGCAGTACTTC. This gives the protein CASSDSPAYEQYF.

A single count supports this clone. The chain combines TRBV4-1 with TRBJ2-5; D is possibly TRBD2 (5 bases). Germline lookup yields CDR1 MGHRA and CDR2 YSYEKL. The CDR3 spans 15 residues. The ends were cut back, 1 base at V and 3 bases at J, with 12 bases in the middle. The DNA for the CDR3 is TGCGCCAGCAGCCAAGGGCGGACTCCCGAAGAGACCCAGTACTTC. It encodes CASSQGRTPEETQYF.

Regarding this clone: An end of the junction differs from the germline gene, which may be a read error. This chain connects TRBV7-9 to TRBJ2-7; D remains unclear. Germline assignment: CDR1 SEHNR and CDR2 FQNEAQ (reference sequence). The CDR3 extends over 13 amino acids. DNA for the CDR3: TGTTCCAGCAGCCCCCCGCTTGACTCCGAGCAGTACTTC. Translating it yields CSSSPPLDSEQYF.

This rearrangement joins TRBV5-1 to TRBJ2-1; 9 bases are a match to TRBD2. Germline CDR1 SGHRS, CDR2 YFSETQ. The V segment lost 0 bases and the J segment 9 bases; nucleotides outside the gene matches: 10. This CDR3 comprises 16 residues. The CDR3 DNA reads TGCGCCAGCAGCTTGGCCCCTAGCGGGACCCTCAGTGAGCAGTTCTTC. It encodes CASSLAPSGTLSEQFF. Complete variable domain (other parts from reference TRBV5-1 and TRBJ2-1): KAGVTQTPRYLIKTRGQQVTLSCSPISGHRSVSWYQQTPGQGLQFLFEYFSETQRNKGNFPGRFSGRQFSNSRSEMNVSTLELGDSALYLCASSLAPSGTLSEQFFGPGTRLTVL.

V gene TRBV6-1 combines with J gene TRBJ1-4; maybe TRBD1 (5 bases). V gave up 5 bases and J gave up 7 bases, with 14 bases separating them. Per the germline V gene, CDR1 is MNHNS and CDR2 is SASEGT. This CDR3 is built from 14 residues. As DNA, the CDR3 is TGTGCCAGCAGTTATAGGGGTACGGGTGAAAAACTGTTTTTT. Translation gives CASSYRGTGEKLFF.

The chain's CDR3 is CASSYSPVRAYEQFF. As DNA, the CDR3 is TGTGCCAGCAGTTACTCGCCAGTCAGGGCCTATGAGCAGTTCTTC. The V call is TRBV6-5, the J call TRBJ2-1; D might be TRBD1 (5 bases). V shed 0 bases and J shed 8 bases, with 14 bases lying between them. Germline values: CDR1 MNHEY, CDR2 SVGAGI. CDR3 length: 15 residues.

V usage is TRBV27 and J usage is TRBJ1-5, with D maybe TRBD1 (6 bases). The germline CDR1 and CDR2 sequences are MNHEY and SMNVEV (reference sequence). V gave up 6 bases and J gave up 5 bases, with 8 bases separating them. The CDR3 consists of 12 residues. The CDR3 reads CASRAGDQPQHF. The CDR3 coding sequence is TGTGCCAGCAGGGCAGGGGATCAGCCCCAGCATTTT.

The rearrangement joins TRBV19 to TRBJ2-5, with D perhaps TRBD1 (7 bases). The CDR3 is 15 amino acids. Germline values: CDR1 LNHDA, CDR2 SQIVND (reference sequence). The V and J ends lost 4 bases and 4 bases respectively, with 16 bases between them. The CDR3, as DNA: TGTGCCAGTAGTACTGGAAGGCAGGGGGGAGAGACCCAGTACTTC. Translating gives CASSTGRQGGETQYF.

The chain recombines TRBV18 with TRBJ2-1; 8 bases map to TRBD1. Trimming removed 0 bases from V and 7 bases from J; junction bases left unmatched: 5. The CDR3 is made up of 15 amino acids. The germline V gene has CDR1 KGHSH and CDR2 LQKENI. The CDR3 bases are TGTGCCAGCTCACCACCCCCAGGGGGCTTAAATGAGCAGTTCTTC. Its protein is CASSPPPGGLNEQFF.